This TCR beta chain was recovered during a study of identical twins (dated by TCRdb to 2016 to 2017). Describing the broader study: TCR alpha and beta repertoires from monozygotic twins, unrelated adults of various ages and cord blood were deep-sequenced to test whether fetal clonotypes persist. To rule out contamination, replicate twin experiments were performed at different times with different library preparation protocols. Study-level results and caveats: Compared with coincidental sharing between unrelated individuals, out-of-frame TCR alpha sequences shared between twins showed an excess of sequences with low generation probability. Zero-insertion analyses could be partly confounded by invariant T cells such as MAIT and iNKT, though diverse VJ usage argued against such confounding for most clonotypes. Fewer insertions were carried by abundant cord blood beta clonotypes, a similar but weaker trend appeared in young adult naive repertoires, and no such trend appeared in memory repertoires. In monozygotic twins, out-of-frame TCR alpha sharing was systematically underestimated by recombination models, although the models agreed with sharing between unrelated individuals. A weaker excess of twin sharing was found in beta out-of-frame sequences because the signal-to-noise ratio was lowered by fewer shared sequences. Because the same donors could not be followed over many years, the conclusions depended on cross-sectional statistical analysis.

The library was made by 5' RACE. Instrument used: Illumina HiSeq 2000. A universal primer binding site was added through template switching, and the final cDNA carried a unique molecular identifier so that TCR cDNA molecules could be counted accurately. First-strand cDNA for TCR alpha and beta chains was synthesized from specific primers in the conserved constant-segment region. To control for contamination, every cDNA library carried two barcodes: a SMART-Mk sample barcode plus Illumina barcodes. Two successive PCR steps introduced TruSeq adapter sequences along with Illumina sample barcodes. Sequencing of the TCR alpha and beta cDNA libraries was done on the Illumina HiSeq platform using custom primers. The paper's data handling went like this. Unique molecular identifiers were extracted from raw reads with MiGEC, and CDR3 positions were determined with MiXCR. Recombination models were inferred per individual with the repgenHMM and IGoR tools using an EM algorithm. The tcR package in R was used for shared clonotype analysis, with sharing normalized by the product of cloneset sizes. To study raw recombination without the effects of thymic and clonal selection, out-of-frame nonproductive sequences were analyzed. TCRdb reworked the public reads: Q25 trimming with fastp, MiXCR clone assembly, productive beta chains retained. Rows merge per CDR3 protein into single entries with the most common DNA and genes. TCRdb's processing, not the authors' own work, is the source of the V and J calls. This sample is represented by approximately 500,000 distinct CDR3 sequences; around 15% of them were singletons. The top ten constitute roughly 0.42% of the sample.

Spanning cysteine to phenylalanine, the CDR3 consists of 19 amino acids. Of the read, only the CDR3 DNA is kept; its 57 bases are in frame from base 1. V trim: 3 bases; J trim: 8 bases; unmatched bases: 20. The germline V gene gives CDR1 as SGHRS and CDR2 as YFSETQ. Only healthy Caucasian donors were included. Three pairs of female monozygotic twins, all aged roughly 18 to 30 years, made up the twin cohort. CD4+ and CD8+ T cell populations were isolated with positive isolation kits from Invitrogen. On this clonotype itself: Its recognized antigen is unknown. No base quality values were provided; no much bigger clone lies one nucleotide off.

These data are also associated with another study on yellow fever vaccine responses in identical twins. Drawing on the second study: The authors reported that the T cell response to vaccination in identical twins appeared partly convergent and partly personalized. Focusing on identical twins, the study followed the T cell clones that responded to the vaccine, and did so with precision.

The sample taken for sequencing was CD4+ T cells sorted from blood. Here the chain combines TRBV5-1 and TRBJ1-4; 9 junctional bases match TRBD1. This receptor was identified in a woman aged 18 to 35 in good health. The CDR3 region reads CASSSLPGQGNSGKEKLFF. The nucleotide sequence is TGCGCCAGCAGCTCGTTACCGGGACAGGGCAACTCCGGAAAGGAAAAACTGTTTTTT.